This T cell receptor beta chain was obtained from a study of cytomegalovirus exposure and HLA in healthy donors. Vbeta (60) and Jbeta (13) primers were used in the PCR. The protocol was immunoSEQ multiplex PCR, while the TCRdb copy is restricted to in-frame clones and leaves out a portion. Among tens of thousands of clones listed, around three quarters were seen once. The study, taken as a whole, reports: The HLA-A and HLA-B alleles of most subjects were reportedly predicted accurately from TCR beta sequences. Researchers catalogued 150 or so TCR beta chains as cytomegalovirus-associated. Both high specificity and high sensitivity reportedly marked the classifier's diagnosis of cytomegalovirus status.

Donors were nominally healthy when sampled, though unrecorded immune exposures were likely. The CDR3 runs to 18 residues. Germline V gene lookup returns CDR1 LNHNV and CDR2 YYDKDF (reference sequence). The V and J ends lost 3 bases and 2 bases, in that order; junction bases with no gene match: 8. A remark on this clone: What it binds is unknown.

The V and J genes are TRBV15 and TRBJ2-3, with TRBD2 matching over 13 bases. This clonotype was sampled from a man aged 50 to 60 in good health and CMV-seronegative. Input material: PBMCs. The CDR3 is CATSRGETSGGYTDTQYF. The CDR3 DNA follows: TGTGCCACCAGCAGGGGAGAGACTAGCGGGGGGTACACAGATACGCAGTATTTT.